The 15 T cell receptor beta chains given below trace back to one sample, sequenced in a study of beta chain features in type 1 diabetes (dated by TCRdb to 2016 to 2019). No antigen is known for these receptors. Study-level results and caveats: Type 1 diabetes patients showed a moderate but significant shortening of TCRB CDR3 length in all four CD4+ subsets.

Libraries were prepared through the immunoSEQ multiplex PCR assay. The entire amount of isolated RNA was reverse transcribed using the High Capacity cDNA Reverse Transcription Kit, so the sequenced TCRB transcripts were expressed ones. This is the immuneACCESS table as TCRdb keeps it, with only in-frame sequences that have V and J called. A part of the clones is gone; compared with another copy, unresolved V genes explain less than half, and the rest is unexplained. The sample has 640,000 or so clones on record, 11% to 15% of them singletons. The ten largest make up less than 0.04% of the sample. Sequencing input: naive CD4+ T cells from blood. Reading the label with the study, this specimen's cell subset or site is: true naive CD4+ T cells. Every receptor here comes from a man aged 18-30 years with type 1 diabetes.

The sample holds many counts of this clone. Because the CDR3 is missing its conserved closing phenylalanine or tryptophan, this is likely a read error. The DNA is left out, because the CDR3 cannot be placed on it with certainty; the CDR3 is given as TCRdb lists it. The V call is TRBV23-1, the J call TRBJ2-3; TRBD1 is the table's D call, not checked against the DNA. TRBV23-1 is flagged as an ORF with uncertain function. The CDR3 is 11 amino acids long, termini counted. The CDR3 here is CAYSRGRRKRV.

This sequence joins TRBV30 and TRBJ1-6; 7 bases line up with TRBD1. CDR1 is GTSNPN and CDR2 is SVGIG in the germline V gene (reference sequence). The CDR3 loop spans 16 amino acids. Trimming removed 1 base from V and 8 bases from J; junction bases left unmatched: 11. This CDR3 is CAWSETQQGFDSPLHF. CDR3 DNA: TGTGCCTGGAGTGAGACCCAACAGGGGTTTGATTCACCCCTCCACTTT.

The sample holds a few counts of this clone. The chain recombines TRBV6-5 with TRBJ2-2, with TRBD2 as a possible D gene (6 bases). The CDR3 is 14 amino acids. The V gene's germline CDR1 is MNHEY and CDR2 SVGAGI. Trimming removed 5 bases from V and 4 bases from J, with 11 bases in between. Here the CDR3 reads CASSPAGGTGELFF. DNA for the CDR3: TGTGCCAGCAGTCCCGCCGGGGGCACCGGGGAGCTGTTTTTT.

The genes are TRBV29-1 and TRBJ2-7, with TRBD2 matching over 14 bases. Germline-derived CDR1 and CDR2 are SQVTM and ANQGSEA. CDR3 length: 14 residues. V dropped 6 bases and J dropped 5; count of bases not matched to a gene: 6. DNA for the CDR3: TGCAGCGTCGCGGGACTAGCGGGAGTCGACGAGCAGTACTTC. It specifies CSVAGLAGVDEQYF.

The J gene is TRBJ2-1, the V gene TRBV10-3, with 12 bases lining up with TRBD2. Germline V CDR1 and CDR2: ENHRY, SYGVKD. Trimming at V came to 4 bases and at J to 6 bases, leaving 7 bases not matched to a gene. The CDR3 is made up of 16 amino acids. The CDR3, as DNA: TGTGCCATCAGTGTCCTAGCGGGAGGGCCTGGCAATGAGCAGTTCTTC. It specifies CAISVLAGGPGNEQFF.

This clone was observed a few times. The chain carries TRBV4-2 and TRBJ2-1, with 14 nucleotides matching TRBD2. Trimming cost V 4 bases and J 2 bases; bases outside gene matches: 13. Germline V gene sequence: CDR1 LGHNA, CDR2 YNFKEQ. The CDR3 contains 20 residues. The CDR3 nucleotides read TGTGCCAGCAGCCCCCTGATTGCGACTAGCGGGGGGGCACCCTACAATGAGCAGTTCTTC. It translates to CASSPLIATSGGAPYNEQFF.

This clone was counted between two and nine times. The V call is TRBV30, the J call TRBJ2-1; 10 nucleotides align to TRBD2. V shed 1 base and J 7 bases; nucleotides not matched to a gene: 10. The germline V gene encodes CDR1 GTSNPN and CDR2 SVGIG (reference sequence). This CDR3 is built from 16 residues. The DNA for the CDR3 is TGTGCCTGGAGTGCATCCCTAGCGGGAGCCGCGAATGAGCAGTTCTTC. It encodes CAWSASLAGAANEQFF.

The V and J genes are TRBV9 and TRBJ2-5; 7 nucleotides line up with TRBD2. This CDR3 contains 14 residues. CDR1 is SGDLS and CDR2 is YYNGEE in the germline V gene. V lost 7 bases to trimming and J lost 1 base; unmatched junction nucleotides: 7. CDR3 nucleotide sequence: TGTGCCAGCGGAAGCGGGGTGATCCAAGAGACCCAGTACTTC. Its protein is CASGSGVIQETQYF. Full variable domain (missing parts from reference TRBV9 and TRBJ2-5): DSGVTQTPKHLITATGQRVTLRCSPRSGDLSVYWYQQSLDQGLQFLIQYYNGEERAKGNILERFSAQQFPDLHSELNLSSLELGDSALYFCASGSGVIQETQYFGPGTRLLVL.

The CDR3 region has the DNA TGTGCCAGCAGCGGCGGGGTCACGAACTCCTACAATGAGCAGTTCTTC. Translated, it gives CASSGGVTNSYNEQFF. The J gene is TRBJ2-1, the V gene TRBV9, with D tentatively TRBD2 (6 bases). CDR3 size: 16 residues. V lost 3 bases and J 0 bases, leaving 13 bases between the germline ends. Germline V CDR1 and CDR2: SGDLS, YYNGEE.

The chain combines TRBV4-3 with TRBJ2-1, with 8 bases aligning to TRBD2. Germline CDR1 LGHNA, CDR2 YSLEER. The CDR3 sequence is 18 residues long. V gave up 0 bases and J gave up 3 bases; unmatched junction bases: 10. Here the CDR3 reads CASSQEFASGGLYNEQFF. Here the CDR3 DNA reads TGCGCCAGCAGCCAAGAATTTGCCAGCGGGGGCCTCTACAATGAGCAGTTCTTC.

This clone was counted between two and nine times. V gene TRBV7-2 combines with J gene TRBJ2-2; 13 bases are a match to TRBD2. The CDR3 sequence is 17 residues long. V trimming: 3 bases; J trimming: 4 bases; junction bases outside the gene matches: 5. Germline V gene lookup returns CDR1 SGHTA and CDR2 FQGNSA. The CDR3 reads CASSFDGLAGATGELFF. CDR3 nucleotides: TGTGCCAGCAGCTTTGACGGACTAGCGGGAGCCACCGGGGAGCTGTTTTTT. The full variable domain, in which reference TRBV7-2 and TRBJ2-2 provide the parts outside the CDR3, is GAGVSQSPSNKVTEKGKDVELRCDPISGHTALYWYRQSLGQGLEFLIYFQGNSAPDKSGLPSDRFSAERTGGSVSTLTIQRTQQEDSAVYLCASSFDGLAGATGELFFGEGSRLTVL.

The CDR3 loop reads CASSFDREYEQYF. In DNA form, the CDR3 reads TGCGCCAGCAGCTTCGACAGGGAGTACGAGCAGTACTTC. The chain carries TRBV5-1 and TRBJ2-7, with 7 bases fitting TRBD1. With 2 bases clipped from V and 4 bases from J, the junction kept 3 bases outside the gene matches. Germline assignment: CDR1 SGHRS and CDR2 YFSETQ. CDR3 length: 13 amino acids.

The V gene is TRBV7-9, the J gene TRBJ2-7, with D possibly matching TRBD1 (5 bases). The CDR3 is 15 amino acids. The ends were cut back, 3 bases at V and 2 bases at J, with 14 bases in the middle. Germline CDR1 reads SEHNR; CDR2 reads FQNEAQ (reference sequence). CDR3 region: CASSLGHGRAYEQYF. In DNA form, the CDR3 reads TGTGCCAGCAGCTTGGGGCACGGTAGGGCCTACGAGCAGTACTTC.

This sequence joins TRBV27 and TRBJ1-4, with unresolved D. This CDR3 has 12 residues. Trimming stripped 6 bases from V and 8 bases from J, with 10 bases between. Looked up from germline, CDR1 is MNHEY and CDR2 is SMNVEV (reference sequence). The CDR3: CASRYRGEKLFF. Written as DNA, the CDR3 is TGTGCCAGCAGATACAGAGGAGAAAAACTGTTTTTT.

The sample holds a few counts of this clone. The CDR3 nucleotides read TGCGCCAGCAGCCAAGTTCAGGCCGGGGGTGAAGCTTTCTTT. Residues: CASSQVQAGGEAFF. This chain uses TRBV4-1 with TRBJ1-1; maybe TRBD1 (5 bases). From germline, CDR1 is MGHRA and CDR2 YSYEKL. CDR3 length: 14 amino acids. Trimming pared 1 base from V and 7 bases from J, leaving 13 bases between.